A selection of T cell receptor beta chains follows, all from one sample in a study of T cells after posttransplantation cyclophosphamide. Libraries were prepared by immunoSEQ multiplex PCR; TCRdb keeps only in-frame clonotypes and omits some of them. The sample contains tens of thousands of clones, none occurring once; less than 5% lies in the top ten. Input material: PBMCs. These receptors all stem from a woman aged 30 to 39 in good health and a related stem cell transplant donor. The CDR3 runs from the conserved cysteine through the conserved F or W. D genes are given only for firm matches. Size is omitted from some rows. Given values are once, few, many or a class for expanded clones.

v_gene: TRBV5-4
d_gene: -
j_gene: TRBJ1-2
abundance: few
CDR3aa: CASSLEQGIGYTF
CDR3nt: TGTGCCAGCAGCTTGGAACAGGGAATTGGCTACACCTTC

v_gene: TRBV9
d_gene: -
j_gene: TRBJ1-3
abundance: many
CDR3aa: CASSVEGRSGNTIYF
CDR3nt: TGTGCCAGCAGCGTAGAGGGTCGCTCTGGAAACACCATATATTTT

v_gene: TRBV24-1
d_gene: -
j_gene: TRBJ1-6
abundance: few
CDR3aa: CATEWGRGRLRNSPLHF
CDR3nt: TGTGCCACCGAGTGGGGCAGGGGTCGTCTCCGGAATTCACCCCTCCACTTT

v_gene: TRBV6-6
d_gene: TRBD2
j_gene: TRBJ2-7
abundance: many
CDR3aa: CASRPSGGNNYEQYF
CDR3nt: TGTGCCAGCAGGCCAAGCGGGGGGAACAACTACGAGCAGTACTTC

v_gene: TRBV6-1
d_gene: TRBD2
j_gene: TRBJ2-3
abundance: -
CDR3aa: CASSEYGGLGTDTQYF
CDR3nt: TGTGCCAGCAGTGAATACGGGGGGTTAGGCACAGATACGCAGTATTTT

v_gene: TRBV10-3
d_gene: TRBD1
j_gene: TRBJ1-1
abundance: many
CDR3aa: CASKNRDSSRGFF
CDR3nt: TGTGCCAGCAAAAACCGGGACAGCTCGAGAGGTTTCTTT

v_gene: TRBV30
d_gene: TRBD2
j_gene: TRBJ2-5
abundance: few
CDR3aa: CAWSPSGGYAGLGETQYF
CDR3nt: TGTGCCTGGAGTCCCTCCGGGGGGTACGCCGGGCTCGGCGAGACCCAGTACTTC

v_gene: TRBV7-2
d_gene: TRBD1
j_gene: TRBJ2-2
abundance: many
CDR3aa: CASSPRTGSNTGELFF
CDR3nt: TGTGCCAGCAGCCCCCGGACAGGATCGAACACCGGGGAGCTGTTTTTT

v_gene: TRBV7-8
d_gene: -
j_gene: TRBJ1-4
abundance: many
CDR3aa: CASSTGFEKLFF
CDR3nt: TGTGCCAGCAGCACAGGGTTCGAAAAACTGTTTTTT

v_gene: TRBV4-1
d_gene: TRBD2
j_gene: TRBJ2-5
abundance: few
CDR3aa: CTSSQDYTSGGPETQYF
CDR3nt: TGCACCAGCAGCCAAGATTACACTAGCGGGGGCCCAGAGACCCAGTACTTC

v_gene: TRBV5-4
d_gene: -
j_gene: TRBJ2-5
abundance: many
CDR3aa: CGAKGGVAETQYF
CDR3nt: TGTGGGGCGAAGGGTGGAGTGGCAGAGACCCAGTACTTC

v_gene: TRBV7-8
d_gene: -
j_gene: TRBJ1-1
abundance: -
CDR3aa: CASSLLGPNTEAFF
CDR3nt: TGTGCCAGCAGCTTATTGGGGCCGAACACTGAAGCTTTCTTT

v_gene: TRBV7-6
d_gene: TRBD1
j_gene: TRBJ1-4
abundance: many
CDR3aa: CASSSMTGGGKLFF
CDR3nt: TGTGCCAGCAGCTCTATGACAGGGGGGGGAAAACTGTTTTTT

v_gene: TRBV5-6
d_gene: TRBD2
j_gene: TRBJ2-3
abundance: few
CDR3aa: CASSHTSGGRDTQYF
CDR3nt: TGTGCCAGCAGCCATACTAGCGGGGGGCGCGATACGCAGTATTTT

v_gene: TRBV11-3
d_gene: TRBD2
j_gene: TRBJ2-7
abundance: -
CDR3aa: CASSSGGGPAYEQYF
CDR3nt: TGTGCCAGCAGCTCGGGGGGGGGACCCGCCTACGAGCAGTACTTC

v_gene: TRBV7-9
d_gene: -
j_gene: TRBJ1-5
abundance: many
CDR3aa: CASSLQGSYQPQHF
CDR3nt: TGTGCCAGCAGCTTGCAAGGGTCGTATCAGCCCCAGCATTTT

v_gene: TRBV12-3/TRBV12-4
d_gene: -
j_gene: TRBJ2-2
abundance: many
CDR3aa: CASSFRGASPTGELFF
CDR3nt: TGTGCCAGCAGTTTTCGGGGGGCCTCCCCCACCGGGGAGCTGTTTTTT

v_gene: TRBV30
d_gene: -
j_gene: TRBJ1-6
abundance: few
CDR3aa: CAWSLNGGVNSPLHF
CDR3nt: TGTGCCTGGAGTCTAAACGGAGGGGTCAATTCACCCCTCCACTTT

v_gene: TRBV9
d_gene: -
j_gene: TRBJ2-2
abundance: few
CDR3aa: CASSVGGDNTGELFF
CDR3nt: TGTGCCAGCAGCGTAGGCGGAGATAACACCGGGGAGCTGTTTTTT

v_gene: TRBV9
d_gene: TRBD2
j_gene: TRBJ2-1
abundance: many
CDR3aa: CASSGVGGGYNEQFF
CDR3nt: TGTGCCAGCAGCGGGGTTGGGGGGGGGTACAATGAGCAGTTCTTC

v_gene: TRBV6-2/TRBV6-3
d_gene: TRBD2
j_gene: TRBJ2-2
abundance: many
CDR3aa: CASRPSAGVGGELFF
CDR3nt: TGTGCCAGCAGGCCTTCAGCGGGGGTTGGCGGGGAGCTGTTTTTT

v_gene: TRBV4-1
d_gene: -
j_gene: TRBJ1-3
abundance: many
CDR3aa: CASSQSGHEDTIYF
CDR3nt: TGCGCCAGCAGCCAATCGGGACATGAAGACACCATATATTTT